The present entry profiles one T cell receptor (beta chain) with its context. The antigen remains undetermined. CDR1 and CDR2 (germline): MNHEY, SMNVEV (reference sequence). V lost 2 bases to trimming and J lost 5 bases; unmatched junction nucleotides: 11. CDR3 length equals 17 residues. The data stem from a study of blood T cells in healthy people across ages. Findings of the study overall: Naive CD4+ cells and diversity were both higher in long-lived donors than in aged donors.

A second PCR, run for about 6 to 11 cycles, used a sample-barcoded 5' primer plus a J-beta primer mix. In TCRdb, the 5' RACE reads were re-called with MiXCR into one record per CDR3 protein. The sample contains roughly 1.5 million distinct CDR3 sequences, roughly two fifths of which appear only once. V is TRBV27 and J is TRBJ2-2, with 7 nucleotides matching TRBD1. The receptor's source is a woman aged 18-29 years in good health. The sample taken for sequencing was blood. The CDR3 DNA reads TGTGCCAGCAGTTTAAAAGGGCCGAGGGGGCGAACCGGGGAGCTGTTTTTT. Residues: CASSLKGPRGRTGELFF.